This T cell receptor beta chain was sequenced for a study of T-cell reconstitution after alpha-beta-depleted transplantation in children. General observations from the study: It was surviving recipient T cells and thymic progenitors that gave some patients high TCRbeta diversity at day 60.

The CDR3 spans 13 residues. The V end was cut by 4 bases, the J end by 1 base, with 8 bases between. Germline V CDR1 and CDR2: SQVTM, ANQGSEA. Preparing the TCRbeta library involved the use of unique molecular identifiers. TCRdb reanalysed the PCR reads using MiXCR and keeps one entry per CDR3 protein. The sample has about 300,000 distinct CDR3 sequences; 10% are singletons. The table lists this clonotype with many counts. Antigen: not known. The TCR sequence derives from a boy under two years old with acute myeloid leukemia, due to receive a stem cell transplant. The chain couples TRBV29-1 to TRBJ1-5; the D gene is possibly TRBD1 (5 bases). Material: PBMCs, obtained before TCRalphabeta/CD19-depleted stem cell transplant. CDR3 DNA sequence: TGCAGCGTTGGAGCAGGGAGCAATCAGCCCCAGCATTTT. As protein: CSVGAGSNQPQHF.